This TCR beta chain was profiled in a study of T cell repertoires in cytomegalovirus infection. In the study overall: An indication of both CMV infection and matching HLA type came from public TCR beta signatures.

Regarding the study as a whole: In two of eight donors, the top clonotype was HLA-C-restricted CMV-specific. Frequencies of public TCR beta families were cumulated, and this identified carriers of CMV plus the relevant HLA.

A single record per CDR3 protein comes from TCRdb applying MiXCR to the reads. This table has 630,000 or so distinct CDR3 sequences, roughly 26% appearing once. On this clonotype: What it binds is not known. A much larger clone lies one base from this, so it may be a read error.

Sequencing was done on a sample of CD8+ T cells from PBMCs. The TCR originated in a human donor in good health (CMV status not recorded). Some clones in this sample may be carry-over from other donors' samples.

The CDR3 DNA reads TGTACCAGCAGCCTGACCGTTTCGGATACGCAGTATTTT. Translating gives CTSSLTVSDTQYF. The gene calls are TRBV7-2 and TRBJ2-3, with D unresolved. CDR1 and CDR2 (germline): SGHTA, FQGNSA. V lost 5 bases and J lost 6, with 12 bases in between. The CDR3 runs to 13 residues.